This T cell receptor beta chain was retrieved from a study of T cell responses to AZD1222 COVID-19 vaccine. Background on the study: Some second doses came at about 4 weeks and others at about 12 weeks; these were pooled.

Study-wide points: Dominant CD4 TCR responses targeted spike regions 160-218 and 743-854. Among AZD1222 vaccinees, only five or six were seropositive at baseline.

For this clone: Its specificity is unknown.

The table came from immunoSEQ multiplex PCR; TCRdb's copy has only in-frame clones and leaves some out. The sample includes tens of thousands of clones, 83% of them seen just once. CDR1 and CDR2 (germline): MGHRA, YSYEKL. Trimming pared 1 base from V and 2 bases from J, leaving 12 bases between. This CDR3 is built from 15 residues. Sequenced material: peripheral blood, taken on day 0 of AZD1222 vaccination. This receptor was identified in an adult in good health. V and J are TRBV4-1 and TRBJ2-7, with D perhaps matching TRBD2 (6 bases). Here the CDR3 reads CASSQGSLAPYEQYF. DNA for the CDR3: TGCGCCAGCAGCCAAGGATCTCTAGCGCCCTACGAGCAGTACTTC.